This T cell receptor beta chain was captured by sequencing in a study of blood T cell repertoires in COVID-19. V trimming: 5 bases; J trimming: 2 bases; junction bases outside the gene matches: 8. The CDR3 totals 16 residues. Germline assignment: CDR1 MNHEY and CDR2 SMNVEV (reference sequence). Assay: immunoSEQ multiplex PCR; the TCRdb copy retains only in-frame clones and omits some. The sample lists around 370,000 clones; 88% were seen once. Those who participated ranged in age from roughly 18 to 90 years and resided in approximately 26 US areas. Material for sequencing was PBMCs or T cells enriched from blood (not recorded which). The TCR comes from a woman aged 18-30 years who had recovered from COVID-19. The chain employs TRBV27 and TRBJ2-3; 9 bases fit TRBD2. Here the CDR3 DNA reads TGTGCCAGCAGTCGACTCAAGCGGGGGGTCACAGATACGCAGTATTTT. Its protein is CASSRLKRGVTDTQYF.